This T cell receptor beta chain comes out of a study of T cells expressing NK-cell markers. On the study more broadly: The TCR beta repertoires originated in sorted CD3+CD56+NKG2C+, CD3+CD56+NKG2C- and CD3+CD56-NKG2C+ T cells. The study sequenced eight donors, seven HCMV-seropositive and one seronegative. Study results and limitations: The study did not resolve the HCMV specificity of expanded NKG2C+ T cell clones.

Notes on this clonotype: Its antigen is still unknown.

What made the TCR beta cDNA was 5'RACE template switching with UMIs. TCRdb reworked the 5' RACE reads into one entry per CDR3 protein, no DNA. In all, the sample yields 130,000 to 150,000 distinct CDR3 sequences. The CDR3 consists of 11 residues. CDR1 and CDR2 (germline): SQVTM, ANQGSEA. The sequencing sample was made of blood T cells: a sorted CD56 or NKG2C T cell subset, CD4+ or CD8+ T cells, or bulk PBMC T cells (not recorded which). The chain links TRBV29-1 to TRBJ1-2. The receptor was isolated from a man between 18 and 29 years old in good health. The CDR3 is CSVETDGGYTF.